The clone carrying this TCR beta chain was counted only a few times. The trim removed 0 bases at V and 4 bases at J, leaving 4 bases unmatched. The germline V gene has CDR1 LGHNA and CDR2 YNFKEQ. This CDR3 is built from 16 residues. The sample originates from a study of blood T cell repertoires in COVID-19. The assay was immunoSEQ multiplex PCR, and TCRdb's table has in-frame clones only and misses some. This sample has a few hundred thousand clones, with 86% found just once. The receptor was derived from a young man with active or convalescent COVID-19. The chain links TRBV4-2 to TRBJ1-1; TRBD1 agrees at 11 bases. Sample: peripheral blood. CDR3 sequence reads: CASSQDVGTGGTEAFF. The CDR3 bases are TGTGCCAGCAGCCAAGATGTCGGGACAGGGGGCACTGAAGCTTTCTTT.